This T cell receptor beta chain was identified during a study of shared T cell receptors in the human thymus. Profiling relied on immunoSEQ multiplex PCR, and the TCRdb table lists in-frame clones only, not all of them. This sample yields 540,000 or so clones, of which around 78% are seen a single time; about 0.014% belongs to the top ten. The sample also formed part of further work on human thymus T cells.

Material: thymocytes. This receptor was identified in a boy younger than two with a congenital heart defect.

The CDR3 nucleotides are TGTGCCAGCAGTTTATCGCGGGGGGGTCGAGGATGGAATACGCAGTATTTT. Translated, it gives CASSLSRGGRGWNTQYF. The chain recombines TRBV27 with TRBJ2-3; 9 nucleotides line up with TRBD2. Per the germline V gene, CDR1 is MNHEY and CDR2 is SMNVEV (reference sequence). This CDR3 contains 17 residues. J lost 7 bases, V lost 0 bases, and 11 bases had no gene match.